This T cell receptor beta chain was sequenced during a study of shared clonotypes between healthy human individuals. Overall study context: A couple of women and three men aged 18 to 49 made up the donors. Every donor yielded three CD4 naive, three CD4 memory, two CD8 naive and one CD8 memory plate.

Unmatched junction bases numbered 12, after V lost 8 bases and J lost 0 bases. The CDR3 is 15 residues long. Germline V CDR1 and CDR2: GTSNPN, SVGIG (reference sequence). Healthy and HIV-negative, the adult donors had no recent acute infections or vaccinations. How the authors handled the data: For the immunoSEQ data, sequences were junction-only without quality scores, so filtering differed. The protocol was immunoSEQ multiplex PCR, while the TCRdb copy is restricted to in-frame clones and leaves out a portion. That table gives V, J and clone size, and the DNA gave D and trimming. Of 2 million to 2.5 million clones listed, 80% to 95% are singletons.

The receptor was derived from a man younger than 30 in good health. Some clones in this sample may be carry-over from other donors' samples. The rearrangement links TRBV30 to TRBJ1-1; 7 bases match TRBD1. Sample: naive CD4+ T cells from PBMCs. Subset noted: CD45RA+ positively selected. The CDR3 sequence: CAVKPAGTVNTEAFF. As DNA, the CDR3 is TGTGCCGTAAAACCGGCCGGGACAGTGAACACTGAAGCTTTCTTT.